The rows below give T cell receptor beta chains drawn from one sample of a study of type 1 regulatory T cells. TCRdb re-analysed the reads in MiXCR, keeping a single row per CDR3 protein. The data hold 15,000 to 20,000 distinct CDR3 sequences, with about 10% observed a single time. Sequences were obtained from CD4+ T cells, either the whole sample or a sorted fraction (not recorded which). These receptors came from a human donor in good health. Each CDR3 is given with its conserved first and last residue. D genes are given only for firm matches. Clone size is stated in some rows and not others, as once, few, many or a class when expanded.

DNA: TGTGCCAGCAGCTTAGATCCTCCATCGACTAGTTTGGCAGATACGCAGTATTTT; CDR3: CASSLDPPSTSLADTQYF; J: TRBJ2-3; size: few; D: -; V: TRBV11-2
DNA: TGCGCCAGCAGCGCTATTCCGGGGGAGACCCAGTACTTC; CDR3: CASSAIPGETQYF; J: TRBJ2-5; size: medium-sized; D: -; V: TRBV5-1
DNA: TGTGCCAGCAGCACGGATGCGAACACTGAAGCTTTCTTT; CDR3: CASSTDANTEAFF; J: TRBJ1-1; size: -; D: -; V: TRBV7-3
DNA: TGTGCCAGCAGCTTACACAGGGCTGGCTACGAGCAGTACTTC; CDR3: CASSLHRAGYEQYF; J: TRBJ2-7; size: few; D: -; V: TRBV9
DNA: TGCGCCAGCAGCCCAAGAGGCCCCGGGGACAATGAGCAGTTCTTC; CDR3: CASSPRGPGDNEQFF; J: TRBJ2-1; size: -; D: -; V: TRBV5-1
DNA: TGTGCCAGCAACGACATTGGGGTGATGGATACGCAGTATTTT; CDR3: CASNDIGVMDTQYF; J: TRBJ2-3; size: many; D: -; V: TRBV7-2
DNA: TGTGCCAGCAGCTTAGATGGGGGAGGGAAAGAGCAGTACTTC; CDR3: CASSLDGGGKEQYF; J: TRBJ2-7; size: few; D: TRBD2; V: TRBV7-9
DNA: TGTACCAGCAGCCAGAACGACGGAGGTGGCTACACCTTC; CDR3: CTSSQNDGGGYTF; J: TRBJ1-2; size: -; D: -; V: TRBV7-9
DNA: TGCAGTCGGGGGACTAGCGGGAAAGTTGGGCAGTTCTTC; CDR3: CSRGTSGKVGQFF; J: TRBJ2-1; size: -; D: TRBD2; V: TRBV20-1
DNA: TGTGCCAGCAGCTTAGAGTCCGGGGCTAGCAATCAGCCCCAGCATTTT; CDR3: CASSLESGASNQPQHF; J: TRBJ1-5; size: many; D: -; V: TRBV7-9
DNA: TGTGCCAGCAGCGGGACAGGGGACACCGGGGAGCTGTTTTTT; CDR3: CASSGTGDTGELFF; J: TRBJ2-2; size: few; D: TRBD1; V: TRBV5-4
DNA: TGTGCCAGCAGTCGAGAGACAGGTCTACGCAGGATCTATGGCTACACCTTC; CDR3: CASSRETGLRRIYGYTF; J: TRBJ1-2; size: medium-sized; D: -; V: TRBV6-5
DNA: TGTGCCAGCAGCCGGCGGGGGGTAATTACCGGGGAGCTGTTTTTT; CDR3: CASSRRGVITGELFF; J: TRBJ2-2; size: -; D: TRBD2; V: TRBV5-6
DNA: TGTGCCAGCAGCCCTAGCGGGAGCCACAGCGGGCAGTACTTC; CDR3: CASSPSGSHSGQYF; J: TRBJ2-7; size: many; D: TRBD2; V: TRBV3-1
DNA: TGCAGCGACGCTCGGGTCAGCACCGGGGAGCTGTTTTTT; CDR3: CSDARVSTGELFF; J: TRBJ2-2; size: few; D: -; V: TRBV29-1
DNA: TGTGCCAGCAGCTTGGGACTAAGCAATAGCAATCAGCCCCAGCATTTT; CDR3: CASSLGLSNSNQPQHF; J: TRBJ1-5; size: many; D: -; V: TRBV5-5
DNA: TGTGCCAGCTCGGGCAGCGGAGGATACAATGAGCAGTTCTTC; CDR3: CASSGSGGYNEQFF; J: TRBJ2-1; size: -; D: -; V: TRBV18
DNA: TGTGCCAGCAGCTACCAGGGACAGCTAAATATTTACGAGCAGTACTTC; CDR3: CASSYQGQLNIYEQYF; J: TRBJ2-7; size: -; D: TRBD1; V: TRBV7-2
DNA: TGTGCCAGCAGCCAAGGGACCAACTATGGCTACACCTTC; CDR3: CASSQGTNYGYTF; J: TRBJ1-2; size: many; D: -; V: TRBV3-1
DNA: TGTGCCAGCAGCCCGTCCCCCGGGGAGCTGTTTTTT; CDR3: CASSPSPGELFF; J: TRBJ2-2; size: many; D: -; V: TRBV7-8